The rows below give T cell receptor beta chains drawn from one sample of a study of long-term antiretroviral therapy in people with HIV. Using immunoSEQ multiplex PCR, the repertoire was profiled, and TCRdb retains in-frame clones only, with some absent. The table has about 21,000 clones, around 90% seen once. The material was unsorted PBMCs, obtained 2.3 years after starting antiretroviral therapy. These receptors were taken from a man aged 55-75 years with HIV. Both conserved end residues are part of each CDR3. The D gene is left open where the match is weak. Size is omitted from some rows. Given values are once, few, many or a class for expanded clones.

clone size: .
D gene: .
V gene: TRBV28
J gene: TRBJ1-4
CDR3 DNA: TGTGCCAGCAGCGCGCAGCCGGGCCAATGGCTGTTTTTT
CDR3 protein: CASSAQPGQWLFF

clone size: .
D gene: .
V gene: TRBV30
J gene: TRBJ1-5
CDR3 DNA: TGTGCCTGGAGTGTAGGGGGGAGTAGCAATCAGCCCCAGCATTTT
CDR3 protein: CAWSVGGSSNQPQHF

clone size: once
D gene: TRBD1
V gene: TRBV19
J gene: TRBJ1-3
CDR3 DNA: TGTGCCTCCCAGACCCTCCTGGGACAGGGGATTTCTGGAAACACCATATATTTT
CDR3 protein: CASQTLLGQGISGNTIYF

clone size: .
D gene: .
V gene: TRBV5-4
J gene: TRBJ2-7
CDR3 DNA: TGTGCCAGCAGCCCTGGCGGGGCGGGAATTTCCTACGAGCAGTACTTC
CDR3 protein: CASSPGGAGISYEQYF

clone size: once
D gene: TRBD1
V gene: TRBV9
J gene: TRBJ1-3
CDR3 DNA: TGTGCCAGCAGCGTATCCGGGACAGGGGGCTTAAACACCATATATTTT
CDR3 protein: CASSVSGTGGLNTIYF

clone size: once
D gene: TRBD1
V gene: TRBV7-8
J gene: TRBJ2-7
CDR3 DNA: TGTGCCAGCAGCCCAAGGACAGGGTACTCCGAGCAGTACTTC
CDR3 protein: CASSPRTGYSEQYF

clone size: .
D gene: .
V gene: TRBV5-1
J gene: TRBJ1-2
CDR3 DNA: TGCGCCAGCAGCTTGGTAGGGGAAGGCTACACCTTC
CDR3 protein: CASSLVGEGYTF

clone size: .
D gene: .
V gene: TRBV27
J gene: TRBJ2-2
CDR3 DNA: TGTGCCAGCACGGAAAGGCAGTTAAATTACGCGAACACCGGGGAGCTGTTTTTT
CDR3 protein: CASTERQLNYANTGELFF

clone size: few
D gene: .
V gene: TRBV7-9
J gene: TRBJ1-1
CDR3 DNA: TGTGCCAGCAGCTTAGGTGGAAACCCTAACACTGAAGCTTTCTTT
CDR3 protein: CASSLGGNPNTEAFF

clone size: .
D gene: TRBD1
V gene: TRBV6-6
J gene: TRBJ2-1
CDR3 DNA: TGTGCCAGCAGGGGCCCTGACAGGGGATATGAGCAGTTCTTC
CDR3 protein: CASRGPDRGYEQFF

clone size: .
D gene: TRBD2
V gene: TRBV4-2
J gene: TRBJ2-3
CDR3 DNA: TGTGCCAGCAGCCAATGGGCTAGCGGGAGGGCTAGCACAGATACGCAGTATTTT
CDR3 protein: CASSQWASGRASTDTQYF

clone size: .
D gene: .
V gene: TRBV19
J gene: TRBJ2-5
CDR3 DNA: TGTGCCAGTAGTCGGTCAATGGGGGAGACCCAGTACTTC
CDR3 protein: CASSRSMGETQYF

clone size: .
D gene: .
V gene: TRBV30
J gene: TRBJ2-5
CDR3 DNA: TGTGCCTGGAGTGTACCTCCGGATGCAGAAGAGACCCAGTACTTC
CDR3 protein: CAWSVPPDAEETQYF

clone size: .
D gene: .
V gene: TRBV5-1
J gene: TRBJ2-5
CDR3 DNA: TGCGCCAGCAGCTTGGCATGGGCCCAAGAGACCCAGTACTTC
CDR3 protein: CASSLAWAQETQYF

clone size: .
D gene: .
V gene: TRBV2
J gene: TRBJ2-7
CDR3 DNA: TGTGCCAGCAGTGAACGGCTGGGGGCGGCCTACGAGCAGTACTTC
CDR3 protein: CASSERLGAAYEQYF

clone size: once
D gene: .
V gene: TRBV6-5
J gene: TRBJ1-1
CDR3 DNA: TGTGCCAGCAGCCTTGTGGGGACGGAGAACACTGAAGCTTTCTTT
CDR3 protein: CASSLVGTENTEAFF

clone size: .
D gene: .
V gene: TRBV5-6
J gene: TRBJ1-5
CDR3 DNA: TGTGCCAGCAGCCGGACCCCGGTAAGCAATCAGCCCCAGCATTTT
CDR3 protein: CASSRTPVSNQPQHF

clone size: .
D gene: TRBD2
V gene: TRBV11-2
J gene: TRBJ2-2
CDR3 DNA: TGTGCCAGCAGCGGACTAGGGAGCGGGGAGCTGTTTTTT
CDR3 protein: CASSGLGSGELFF

clone size: .
D gene: TRBD1
V gene: TRBV7-8
J gene: TRBJ1-4
CDR3 DNA: TGTGCCAGCAGTTTCACCCTGACAGGGGTTGGGGGTGAAAAACTGTTTTTT
CDR3 protein: CASSFTLTGVGGEKLFF

clone size: .
D gene: .
V gene: TRBV29-1
J gene: TRBJ1-1
CDR3 DNA: TGCAGCGTTGATTTGGGCGTCCCTGAAGCTTTCTTT
CDR3 protein: CSVDLGVPEAFF

clone size: .
D gene: TRBD2
V gene: TRBV27
J gene: TRBJ2-1
CDR3 DNA: TGTGCCAGCAGATTCACTAGCGGATACTCCTACAATGAGCAGTTCTTC
CDR3 protein: CASRFTSGYSYNEQFF

clone size: .
D gene: .
V gene: TRBV7-2
J gene: TRBJ2-1
CDR3 DNA: TGTGCCAGCAGCCATAAACAGGTTTACAATGAGCAGTTCTTC
CDR3 protein: CASSHKQVYNEQFF